This T cell receptor (beta chain) was found in a study of T cells expressing NK-cell markers. Notes on the study in general: In a few donors, dominant clonotypes made up about 25-65% of CD3+CD56-NKG2C+ cells.

The CDR3 extends over 17 amino acids. Per the germline V gene, CDR1 is WSHSY and CDR2 is SAAADI. Turning to this clonotype: Its antigen is not known.

TCRdb reprocessed the 5' RACE reads, keeping one entry per CDR3 protein, no DNA. The listing records a few hundred thousand distinct CDR3 sequences. The sequenced material came from blood T cells: a sorted CD56 or NKG2C T cell subset, CD4+ or CD8+ T cells, or bulk PBMC T cells (not recorded which). The TCR comes from a woman aged 50 to 65 in good health. V and J are TRBV10-2 and TRBJ1-4. The CDR3 reads CASRRDSWGSGNEKLFF.